This T cell receptor (beta chain) was sequenced in a study of T cells in Graves' hyperthyroidism and ophthalmopathy. Germline-derived CDR1 and CDR2 are DFQATT and SNEGSKA (reference sequence). Trimming shortened V by 0 bases and J by 9 bases, and 11 bases separated the two germline ends. This CDR3 contains 12 residues. This clonotype was seen at least ten times. RNA transcripts served as the template for amplifying TCR beta CDR3 regions. A set of HTBI primers served as the primers for a first-round RT-PCR of the TCR CDR3. TCRdb processed the multiplex PCR reads anew with MiXCR; each CDR3 protein has one entry. The table has hundreds of thousands of distinct CDR3 sequences, around 39% seen once. Hyperthyroidism of Graves' type that showed no ophthalmopathy progression within 18 months was stable.

This rearrangement joins TRBV20-1 to TRBJ1-2, with a tentative D call TRBD1 (5 bases). This receptor was taken from a man aged 18 to 35 with Graves' hyperthyroidism. Input material: blood. Here the CDR3 reads CSARDQGSRYTF. The CDR3 DNA is TGCAGTGCTAGAGACCAGGGATCTCGCTACACCTTC.